Presented here are 10 T cell receptor beta chains from one specimen sequenced in a study of cytomegalovirus exposure and HLA in healthy donors. The PCR was carried out with 60 Vbeta primers and 13 Jbeta primers. Method: immunoSEQ multiplex PCR; TCRdb's copy keeps in-frame clones and lacks some. The top ten hold 1.8% of the sample, which has around 150,000 clones, about three fifths seen once. Sequenced input: PBMCs. The receptors originated from a male donor in good health and CMV-seronegative.

This clone was found a few times. The chain carries TRBV4-2 and TRBJ1-2, with TRBD1 identical over 7 bases. The CDR3 is 16 residues long. The germline V gene encodes CDR1 LGHNA and CDR2 YNFKEQ. With 0 bases clipped from V and 5 bases from J, the junction kept 9 bases outside the gene matches. CDR3 in amino acids: CASSQDFRGLRYGYTF. The DNA for the CDR3 is TGTGCCAGCAGCCAAGACTTTAGGGGGCTGAGGTATGGCTACACCTTC.

This clone was recorded a few times. The V and J genes are TRBV9 and TRBJ2-3; 9 nucleotides line up with TRBD1. The V gene's germline CDR1 is SGDLS and CDR2 YYNGEE. This CDR3 contains 16 residues. The trim removed 3 bases at V and 4 bases at J, leaving 9 bases unmatched. CDR3 residues: CASSASTGGDADTQYF. CDR3 coding DNA: TGTGCCAGCAGCGCCTCGACAGGGGGAGATGCAGATACGCAGTATTTT.

V is TRBV10-3 and J is TRBJ1-6; D remains ambiguous. V lost 2 bases and J lost 7, with 15 bases in between. There are 16 residues in the CDR3. In germline, CDR1 is ENHRY, CDR2 SYGVKD. CDR3 nucleotides: TGTGCCATCAGTGAGGATTATCACGGCGGGAATTCACCCCTCCACTTT. It encodes CAISEDYHGGNSPLHF.

In this sample, this clone turned up once. The rearrangement joins TRBV15 to TRBJ2-7; weak D call: TRBD1 (6 bases). V was trimmed by 1 base and J by 2 bases, leaving 9 bases between them. CDR1 is LNHNV, CDR2 YYDKDF, per germline (reference sequence). The CDR3 is 14 residues long. The CDR3 bases are TGTGCCACCAGCAGAGCACAGGGTCCCTACGAGCAGTACTTC. Amino acid sequence: CATSRAQGPYEQYF.

Only one count was recorded for this clone. The rearrangement uses TRBV13 and TRBJ2-6, with unresolved D. Germline V gene sequence: CDR1 PRHDT, CDR2 FYEKMQ (reference sequence). V was clipped by 2 bases and J by 0 bases, with 5 bases between them. This CDR3 is built from 15 residues. The CDR3 DNA reads TGTGCCAGCAGCTTACTTAGCTCTGGGGCCAACGTCCTGACTTTC. Translation: CASSLLSSGANVLTF.

This clone was observed a single time. V gene TRBV6-1 combines with J gene TRBJ2-7; 7 bases match TRBD1. Germline V gene sequence: CDR1 MNHNS, CDR2 SASEGT. The V and J ends lost 4 bases and 0 bases, in that order; junction bases with no gene match: 3. CDR3 length: 14 residues. Written as DNA, the CDR3 is TGTGCCAGCAGTGGCAGGGGGAGCTCCTACGAGCAGTACTTC. Translating it yields CASSGRGSSYEQYF.

Here the CDR3 reads CASSQTSGGAYEQYF. CDR3 nucleotides: TGCGCCAGCAGCCAGACTAGCGGGGGGGCCTACGAGCAGTACTTC. This chain joins TRBV4-3 and TRBJ2-7; 14 nucleotides align to TRBD2. The germline gives CDR1 LGHNA, CDR2 YSLEER. This CDR3 is 15 amino acids long. The V gene end was trimmed by 3 bases and the J gene end by 2 bases; junction bases not matched to a gene: 0.

The gene calls are TRBV29-1 and TRBJ1-1; D is possibly TRBD1 (5 bases). From germline, CDR1 is SQVTM and CDR2 ANQGSEA. The V and J ends lost 4 bases and 8 bases respectively, with 14 bases between them. The length of the CDR3 is 12 residues. CDR3 DNA sequence: TGCAGCGTTGGGTGGGGGGTGGCCGAAGCTTTCTTT. This sequence encodes CSVGWGVAEAFF.

The chain joins TRBV30 to TRBJ2-1; unclear D gene. The CDR3 is 10 residues long. CDR1 and CDR2 from the germline V gene are GTSNPN and SVGIG (reference sequence). Between the trimmed V and J ends, which lost 5 bases and 9 bases, there was a span of 8 bases. CDR3 nucleotides: TGTGCCTGGGGCCAAATTGAGCAGTTCTTC. Translated: CAWGQIEQFF. The whole variable domain, remainder taken from reference TRBV30 and TRBJ2-1, is SQTIHQWPATLVQPVGSPLSLECTVEGTSNPNLYWYRQAAGRGLQLLFYSVGIGQISSEVPQNLSASRPQDRQFILSSKKLLLSDSGFYLCAWGQIEQFFGPGTRLTVL.

The chain recombines TRBV19 with TRBJ2-5, with 9 positions matching TRBD2. Germline loops: CDR1 LNHDA, CDR2 SQIVND (reference sequence). The CDR3 extends over 14 amino acids. V gave up 6 bases and J gave up 2 bases; unmatched junction bases: 4. The CDR3 loop is CASRGGLAQETQYF. CDR3 coding DNA: TGTGCCAGTAGGGGGGGACTAGCACAAGAGACCCAGTACTTC.